One and the same sample provided the 14 T cell receptor beta chains below, sequenced in a study of cytomegalovirus exposure and HLA in healthy donors. The study ran its PCR with 60 Vbeta and 13 Jbeta primers. The data were produced by immunoSEQ multiplex PCR, yet TCRdb's version contains in-frame clones alone and is incomplete. The sample consists of about 150,000 clones, approximately 72% of them appearing once. The sequenced sample consisted of PBMCs. Receptors were obtained from a man in his late teens or twenties in good health and CMV-seronegative.

This clone was seen a single time. The gene calls are TRBV18 and TRBJ1-2, with D perhaps TRBD1 (6 bases). Per the germline V gene, CDR1 is KGHSH and CDR2 is LQKENI. V lost 2 bases to trimming and J lost 5 bases, with 12 bases between them. This CDR3 is built from 14 residues. In nucleotides, the CDR3 is TGTGCCAGCTCACCAGGGGCAGGGGAGTATGGCTACACCTTC. It specifies CASSPGAGEYGYTF.

The chain combines TRBV27 with TRBJ2-5; D possibly corresponds to TRBD1 (5 bases). V was trimmed by 9 bases and J by 3 bases, leaving 14 bases between them. The CDR3 length is 13 residues. CDR1 and CDR2 (germline): MNHEY, SMNVEV (reference sequence). The CDR3 region is CASSQGGEETQYF. CDR3 bases: TGTGCCAGTTCTCAGGGTGGGGAAGAGACCCAGTACTTC.

J is TRBJ2-1 and V is TRBV5-1; the D gene is possibly TRBD2 (5 bases). The CDR3 has 15 amino acids. The ends were cut back, 4 bases at V and 0 bases at J, with 11 bases in the middle. Germline V gene lookup returns CDR1 SGHRS and CDR2 YFSETQ. In nucleotides, the CDR3 is TGCGCCAGCAGCCCGTTAGGGAGCTCCTACAATGAGCAGTTCTTC. It specifies CASSPLGSSYNEQFF.

V gene TRBV5-4 combines with J gene TRBJ2-5; 12 nucleotides align to TRBD2. The J call may be incorrect, as the DNA end agrees better with TRBJ2-7. There are 16 residues in the CDR3. The germline V gene encodes CDR1 SGHNT and CDR2 YYREEE (reference sequence). The CDR3 protein is CASSQGPTSGSYEQYF. CDR3 bases: TGTGCCAGCAGCCAAGGACCGACTAGCGGGAGCTACGAGCAGTACTTC.

This clone was detected a few times. This chain uses TRBV2 with TRBJ1-2; 7 bases are shared with TRBD1. The CDR3 extends over 12 amino acids. Germline V gene data show CDR1 as SNHLY and CDR2 as FYNNEI. The CDR3 DNA reads TGTGCTGGAGGACAGGCTAACTATGGCTACACCTTC. Translated: CAGGQANYGYTF.

The V and J genes are TRBV2 and TRBJ2-1; D gene unclear. Germline V gene sequence: CDR1 SNHLY, CDR2 FYNNEI. The CDR3 has 16 amino acids. V was cut by 7 bases and J by 0 bases, with 16 bases left in between. The DNA for the CDR3 is TGTGCCAGCACCCCCCGAGCGAATAGCTCCTACAATGAGCAGTTCTTC. It translates to CASTPRANSSYNEQFF.

The chain links TRBV30 to TRBJ1-1, with no clear D. The CDR3 runs to 12 residues. Per germline, CDR1 GTSNPN and CDR2 SVGIG (reference sequence). The V gene lost 8 bases and the J gene lost 1 base, with 11 bases spanning the gap. CDR3 coding DNA: TGTGCCCAGACGGGTACGAACACTGAAGCTTTCTTT. This encodes CAQTGTNTEAFF.

The chain combines TRBV2 with TRBJ1-1, with TRBD1 matching 7 bases. CDR3 length: 14 amino acids. V dropped 6 bases and J dropped 1; count of bases not matched to a gene: 5. In germline, CDR1 is SNHLY, CDR2 FYNNEI. The CDR3 region is CASRGQTSNTEAFF. The CDR3 bases are TGTGCCAGCAGGGGACAGACTTCGAACACTGAAGCTTTCTTT.

Only one count was recorded for this clone. CDR3 in DNA: TGTGCCAGCAGCCTTGGTGGAGCGGGCCTCACAGATACGCAGTATTTT. Translated: CASSLGGAGLTDTQYF. V and J are TRBV5-8 and TRBJ2-3; D perhaps matches TRBD2 (6 bases). The CDR3 runs 16 residues. From germline, CDR1 is SGHTS and CDR2 YDEGEE. V lost 4 bases and J 2 bases, leaving 17 bases between the germline ends. The variable domain in full, completed from reference TRBV5-8 and TRBJ2-3, reads EAGVTQSPTHLIKTRGQQATLRCSPISGHTSVYWYQQALGLGLQFLLWYDEGEERNRGNFPPRFSGRQFPNYSSELNVNALELEDSALYLCASSLGGAGLTDTQYFGPGTRLTVL.

The chain uses TRBV7-9 and TRBJ2-1, with TRBD2 matching over 10 bases. Unmatched junction bases numbered 5, after V lost 1 base and J lost 8 bases. Germline values: CDR1 SEHNR, CDR2 FQNEAQ (reference sequence). The CDR3 runs 15 residues. CDR3 loop: CASSLVSGRVYEQFF. CDR3 DNA sequence: TGTGCCAGCAGCTTAGTCAGCGGGAGGGTCTATGAGCAGTTCTTC.

The gene calls are TRBV7-7 and TRBJ2-1; 8 bases fit TRBD1. There are 15 residues in the CDR3. The germline V gene encodes CDR1 SSHAT and CDR2 FNYEAQ (reference sequence). V shed 1 base and J 8 bases; nucleotides not matched to a gene: 7. The CDR3 region is CASSLDGGTGDEQFF. CDR3 sequence (DNA): TGTGCCAGCAGCTTAGATGGGGGGACAGGCGATGAGCAGTTCTTC.

The rearrangement uses TRBV7-2 and TRBJ2-7, with TRBD1 matching over 7 bases. CDR1 and CDR2 from the germline V gene are SGHTA and FQGNSA. The CDR3 is 15 amino acids. V shed 5 bases and J 5 bases; nucleotides not matched to a gene: 12. In nucleotides, the CDR3 is TGTGCCAGCAGCCCAGGGGGTCCAGGGGACGACGAGCAGTACTTC. This encodes CASSPGGPGDDEQYF.

V usage is TRBV5-4 and J usage is TRBJ2-3; TRBD1 might be the D (5 bases). Trimming pared 3 bases from V and 6 bases from J, leaving 11 bases between. Germline V gene data show CDR1 as SGHNT and CDR2 as YYREEE (reference sequence). The CDR3 covers 13 residues. The CDR3 region is CASSSTESDTQYF. Written as DNA, the CDR3 is TGTGCCAGCAGCTCGACAGAGTCTGATACGCAGTATTTT.

This chain links TRBV11-3 with TRBJ2-1; 8 bases are shared with TRBD2. Germline V gene data show CDR1 as SGHNT and CDR2 as YENEEA. This CDR3 has 14 amino acids. The junction had 5 bases not matched to a gene; V was cut back by 5 bases and J by 5 bases. As DNA, the CDR3 is TGTGCCAGCAGCCCTCCGGGACTAGACAATGAGCAGTTCTTC. It yields the protein CASSPPGLDNEQFF.